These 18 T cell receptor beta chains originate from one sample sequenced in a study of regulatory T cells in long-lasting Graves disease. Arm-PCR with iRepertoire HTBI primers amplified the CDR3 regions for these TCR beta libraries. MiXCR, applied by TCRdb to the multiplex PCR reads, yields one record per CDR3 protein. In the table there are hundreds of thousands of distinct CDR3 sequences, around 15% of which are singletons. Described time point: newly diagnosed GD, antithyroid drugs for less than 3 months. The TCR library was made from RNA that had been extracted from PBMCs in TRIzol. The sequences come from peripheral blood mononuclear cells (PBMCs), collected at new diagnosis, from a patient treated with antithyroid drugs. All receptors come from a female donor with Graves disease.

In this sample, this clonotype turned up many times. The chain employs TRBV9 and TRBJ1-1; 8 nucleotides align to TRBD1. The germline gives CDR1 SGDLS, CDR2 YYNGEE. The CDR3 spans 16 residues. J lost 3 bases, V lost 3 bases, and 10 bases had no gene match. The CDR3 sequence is CASSANYGQGDTEAFF. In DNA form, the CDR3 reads TGTGCCAGCAGCGCAAATTACGGACAGGGAGACACTGAAGCTTTCTTT.

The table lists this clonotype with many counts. CDR3 DNA: TGTGCCAGCAGCGTACGGGGTAACTATGGCTACACCTTC. It codes for CASSVRGNYGYTF. The V and J genes are TRBV12-3 or TRBV12-4 and TRBJ1-2, with no clear D. The CDR3 covers 13 residues. V was clipped by 6 bases and J by 1 base, with 9 bases between them.

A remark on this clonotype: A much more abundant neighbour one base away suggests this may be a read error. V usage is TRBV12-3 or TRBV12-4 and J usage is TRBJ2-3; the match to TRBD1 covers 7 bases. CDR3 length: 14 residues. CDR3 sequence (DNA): TGTGCCAGCAGTACACAGGGGAGTGGAGATACGCGGTATTTT. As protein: CASSTQGSGDTRYF.

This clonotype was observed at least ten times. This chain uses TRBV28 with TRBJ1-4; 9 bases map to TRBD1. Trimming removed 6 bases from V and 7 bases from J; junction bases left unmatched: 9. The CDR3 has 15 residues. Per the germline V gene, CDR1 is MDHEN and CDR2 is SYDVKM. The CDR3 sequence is CASRAPGQGSEKLFF. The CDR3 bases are TGTGCCAGCAGGGCTCCGGGACAGGGCTCTGAAAAACTGTTTTTT.

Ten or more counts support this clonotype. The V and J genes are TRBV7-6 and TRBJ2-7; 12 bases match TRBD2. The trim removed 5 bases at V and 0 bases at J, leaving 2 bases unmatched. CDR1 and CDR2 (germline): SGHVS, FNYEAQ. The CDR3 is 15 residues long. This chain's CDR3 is CASSGLAGTSYEQYF. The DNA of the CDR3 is TGTGCCAGCAGCGGACTAGCGGGGACCTCCTACGAGCAGTACTTC.

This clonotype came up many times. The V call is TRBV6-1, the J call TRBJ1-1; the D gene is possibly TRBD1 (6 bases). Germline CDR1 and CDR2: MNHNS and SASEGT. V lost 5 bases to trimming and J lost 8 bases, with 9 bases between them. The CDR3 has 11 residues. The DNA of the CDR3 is TGTGCCAGCAGTCGGGGGGCAGAAGCTTTCTTT. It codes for CASSRGAEAFF.

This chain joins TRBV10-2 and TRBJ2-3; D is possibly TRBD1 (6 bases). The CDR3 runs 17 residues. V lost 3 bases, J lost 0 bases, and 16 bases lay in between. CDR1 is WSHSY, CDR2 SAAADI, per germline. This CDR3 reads CASSEPPNRASTDTQYF. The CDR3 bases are TGCGCCAGCAGTGAACCTCCCAACAGGGCTAGCACAGATACGCAGTATTTT.

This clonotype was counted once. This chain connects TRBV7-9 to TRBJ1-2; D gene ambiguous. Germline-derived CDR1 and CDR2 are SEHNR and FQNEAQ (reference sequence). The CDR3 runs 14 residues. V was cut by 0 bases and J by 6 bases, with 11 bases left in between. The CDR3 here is CASSLAAGWDGYTF. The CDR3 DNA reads TGTGCCAGCAGCTTAGCAGCAGGTTGGGATGGCTACACCTTC. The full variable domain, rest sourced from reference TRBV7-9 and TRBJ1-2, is DTGVSQNPRHKITKRGQNVTFRCDPISEHNRLYWYRQTLGQGPEFLTYFQNEAQLEKSRLLSDRFSAERPKGSFSTLEIQRTEQGDSAMYLCASSLAAGWDGYTFGSGTRLTVV.

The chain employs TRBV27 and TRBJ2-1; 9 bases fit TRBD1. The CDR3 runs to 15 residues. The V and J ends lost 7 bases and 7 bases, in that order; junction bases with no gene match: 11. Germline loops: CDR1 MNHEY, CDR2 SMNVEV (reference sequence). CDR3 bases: TGTGCCAGCACCTTAACAGGGGGCAATGGTAATGAGCAGTTCTTC. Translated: CASTLTGGNGNEQFF.

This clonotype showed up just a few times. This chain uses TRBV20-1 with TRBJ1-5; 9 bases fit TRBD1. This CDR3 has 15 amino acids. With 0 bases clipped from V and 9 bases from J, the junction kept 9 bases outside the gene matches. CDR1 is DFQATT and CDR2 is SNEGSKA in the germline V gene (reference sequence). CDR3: CSARDPRTGDAPQHF. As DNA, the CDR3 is TGCAGTGCTAGAGATCCGAGGACAGGGGATGCGCCCCAGCATTTT.

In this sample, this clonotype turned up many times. CDR3 sequence: CASSYPPGEYYNEQFF. The CDR3 DNA reads TGTGCCAGCAGTTACCCCCCAGGGGAATACTACAATGAGCAGTTCTTC. The genes are TRBV6-2 or TRBV6-3 and TRBJ2-1; a weak D match, TRBD1 (6 bases). The CDR3 length is 16 residues. The germline V gene has CDR1 MNHEY and CDR2 SVGEGT. V was trimmed by 2 bases and J by 3 bases, leaving 14 bases between them.

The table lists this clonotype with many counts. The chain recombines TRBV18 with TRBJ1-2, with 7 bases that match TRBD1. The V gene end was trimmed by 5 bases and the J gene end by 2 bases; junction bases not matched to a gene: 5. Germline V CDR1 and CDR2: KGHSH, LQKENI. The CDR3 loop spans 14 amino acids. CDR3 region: CASSEGTDNYGYTF. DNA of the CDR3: TGTGCCAGCTCAGAAGGGACAGACAACTATGGCTACACCTTC. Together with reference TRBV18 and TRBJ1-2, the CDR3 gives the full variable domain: NAGVMQNPRHLVRRRGQEARLRCSPMKGHSHVYWYRQLPEEGLKFMVYLQKENIIDESGMPKERFSAEFPKEGPSILRIQQVVRGDSAAYFCASSEGTDNYGYTFGSGTRLTVV.

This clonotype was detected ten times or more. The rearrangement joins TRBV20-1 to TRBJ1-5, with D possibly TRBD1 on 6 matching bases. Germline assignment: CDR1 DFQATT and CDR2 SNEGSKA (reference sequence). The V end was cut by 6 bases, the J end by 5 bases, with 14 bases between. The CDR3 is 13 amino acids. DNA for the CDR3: TGCAGTGCAGCGACAGGAGACTATCAGCCCCAGCATTTT. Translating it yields CSAATGDYQPQHF.

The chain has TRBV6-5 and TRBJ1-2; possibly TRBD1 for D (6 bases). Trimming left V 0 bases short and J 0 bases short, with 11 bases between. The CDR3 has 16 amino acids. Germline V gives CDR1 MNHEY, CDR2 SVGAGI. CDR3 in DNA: TGTGCCAGCAGTTACTCCGACAGGTCGGCTAACTATGGCTACACCTTC. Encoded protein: CASSYSDRSANYGYTF.

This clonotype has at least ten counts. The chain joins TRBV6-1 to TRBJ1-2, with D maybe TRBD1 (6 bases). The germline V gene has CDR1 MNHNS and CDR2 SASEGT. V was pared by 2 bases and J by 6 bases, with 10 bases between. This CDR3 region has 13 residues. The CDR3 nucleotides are TGTGCCAGCAGTGAACGAACAGGGAATGGCTACACCTTC. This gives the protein CASSERTGNGYTF.

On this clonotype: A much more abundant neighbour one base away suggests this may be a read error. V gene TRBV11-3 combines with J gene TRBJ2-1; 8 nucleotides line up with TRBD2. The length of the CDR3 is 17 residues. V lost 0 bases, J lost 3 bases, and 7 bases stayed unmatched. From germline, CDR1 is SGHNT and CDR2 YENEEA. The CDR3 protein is CASSLDSASGCYNEQFF. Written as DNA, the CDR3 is TGTGCCAGCAGCTTAGATAGTGCTAGCGGGTGCTACAATGAGCAGTTCTTC.

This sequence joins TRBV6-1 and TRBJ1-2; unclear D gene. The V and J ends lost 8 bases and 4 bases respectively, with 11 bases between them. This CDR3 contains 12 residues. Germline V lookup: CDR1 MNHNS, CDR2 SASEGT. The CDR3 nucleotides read TGTGCCAGCTCCCGAGGATCCTATGGCTACACCTTC. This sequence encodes CASSRGSYGYTF.

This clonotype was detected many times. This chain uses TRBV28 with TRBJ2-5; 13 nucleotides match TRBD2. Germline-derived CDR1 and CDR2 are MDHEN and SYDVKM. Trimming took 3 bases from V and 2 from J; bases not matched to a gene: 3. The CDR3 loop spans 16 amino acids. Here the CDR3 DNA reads TGTGCCAGCAGTTTGGGGGGACTAGCGGGACAAGAGACCCAGTACTTC. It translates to CASSLGGLAGQETQYF.